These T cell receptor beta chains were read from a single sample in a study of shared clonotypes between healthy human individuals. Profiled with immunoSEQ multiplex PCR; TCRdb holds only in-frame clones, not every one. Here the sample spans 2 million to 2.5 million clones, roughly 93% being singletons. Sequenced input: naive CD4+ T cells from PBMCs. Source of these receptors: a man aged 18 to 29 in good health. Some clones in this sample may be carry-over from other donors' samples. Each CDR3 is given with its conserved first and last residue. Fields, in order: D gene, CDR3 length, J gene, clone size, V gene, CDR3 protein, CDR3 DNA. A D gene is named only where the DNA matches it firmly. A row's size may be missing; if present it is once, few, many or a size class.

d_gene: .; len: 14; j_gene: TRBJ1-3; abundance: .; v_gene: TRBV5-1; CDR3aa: CASSLQGAGNTIYF; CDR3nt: TGCGCCAGCAGCTTGCAGGGAGCTGGAAACACCATATATTTT
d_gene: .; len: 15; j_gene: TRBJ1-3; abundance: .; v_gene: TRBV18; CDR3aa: CASSPIRGGGNTIYF; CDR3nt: TGTGCCAGCTCACCAATTCGCGGGGGCGGAAACACCATATATTTT
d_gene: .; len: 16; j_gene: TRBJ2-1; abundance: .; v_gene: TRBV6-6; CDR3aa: CASTRTRAPRIHEQFF; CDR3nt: TGTGCCAGCACCAGAACCAGGGCACCCCGTATCCATGAGCAGTTCTTC
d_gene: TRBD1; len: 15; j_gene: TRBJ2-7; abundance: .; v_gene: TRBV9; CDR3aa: CASSESGTGVYEQYF; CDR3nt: TGTGCCAGCAGCGAATCCGGGACAGGGGTCTACGAGCAGTACTTC
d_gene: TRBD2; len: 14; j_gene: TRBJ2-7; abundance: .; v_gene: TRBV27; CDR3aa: CASSLLAGGHEQYF; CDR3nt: TGTGCCAGCAGTTTACTAGCGGGAGGTCACGAGCAGTACTTC
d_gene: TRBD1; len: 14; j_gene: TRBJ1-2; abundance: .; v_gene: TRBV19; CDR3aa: CASSSNRGGHGYTF; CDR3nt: TGTGCCAGTAGTTCCAACAGGGGCGGGCATGGCTACACCTTC
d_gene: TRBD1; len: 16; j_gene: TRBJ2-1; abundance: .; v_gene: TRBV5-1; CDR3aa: CASSRAQGTSYNEQFF; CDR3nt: TGCGCCAGCAGCAGAGCACAGGGGACGTCCTACAATGAGCAGTTCTTC
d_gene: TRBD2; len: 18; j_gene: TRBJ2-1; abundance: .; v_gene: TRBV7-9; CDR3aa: CASSLGTSGRRSYNEQFF; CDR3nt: TGTGCCAGCAGCTTGGGAACTAGCGGGAGGCGCTCCTACAATGAGCAGTTCTTC
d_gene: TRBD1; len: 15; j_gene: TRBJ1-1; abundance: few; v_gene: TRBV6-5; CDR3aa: CASSTPGTGGTEAFF; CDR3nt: TGTGCCAGCAGTACGCCTGGGACAGGGGGAACTGAAGCTTTCTTT
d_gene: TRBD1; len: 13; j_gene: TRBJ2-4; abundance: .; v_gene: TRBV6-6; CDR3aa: CASSPAGGNIQYF; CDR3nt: TGTGCCAGCAGCCCCGCAGGGGGAAACATTCAGTACTTC
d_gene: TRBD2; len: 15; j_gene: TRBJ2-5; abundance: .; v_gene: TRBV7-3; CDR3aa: CASSIGLAGGETQYF; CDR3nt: TGTGCCAGCAGCATAGGACTAGCGGGAGGAGAGACCCAGTACTTC
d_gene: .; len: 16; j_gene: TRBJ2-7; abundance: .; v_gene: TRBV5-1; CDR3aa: CASSLAAQGTSYEQYF; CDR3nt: TGCGCCAGCAGCTTGGCGGCACAGGGAACCTCCTACGAGCAGTACTTC
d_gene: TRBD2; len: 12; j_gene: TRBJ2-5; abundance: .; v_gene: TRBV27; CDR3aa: CASSLAGGTQYF; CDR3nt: TGTGCCAGCAGTTTAGCGGGAGGGACCCAGTACTTC
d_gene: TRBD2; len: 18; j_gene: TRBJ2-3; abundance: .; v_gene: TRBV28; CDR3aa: CASSQRGGRAVNTDTQYF; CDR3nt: TGTGCCAGCAGTCAAAGGGGTGGGAGGGCCGTAAACACAGATACGCAGTATTTT
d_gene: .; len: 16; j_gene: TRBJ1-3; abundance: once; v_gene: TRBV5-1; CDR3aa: CASSLNQGTSGNTIYF; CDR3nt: TGCGCCAGCAGCTTGAATCAGGGCACCTCTGGAAACACCATATATTTT
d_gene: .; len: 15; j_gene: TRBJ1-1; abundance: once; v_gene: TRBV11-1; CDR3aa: CASSPRGEGYTEAFF; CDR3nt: TGTGCCAGCAGCCCCAGAGGCGAGGGTTACACTGAAGCTTTCTTT
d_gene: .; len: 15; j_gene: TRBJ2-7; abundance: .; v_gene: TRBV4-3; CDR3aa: CASSQVRGGRYEQYF; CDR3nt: TGCGCCAGCAGCCAAGTACGGGGCGGAAGGTACGAGCAGTACTTC
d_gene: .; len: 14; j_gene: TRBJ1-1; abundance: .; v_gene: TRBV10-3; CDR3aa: CAISGDNRNTEAFF; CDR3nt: TGTGCCATCAGTGGGGACAACCGGAACACTGAAGCTTTCTTT
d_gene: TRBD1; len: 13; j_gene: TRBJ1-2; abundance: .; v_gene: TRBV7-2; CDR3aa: CASSFRDSYGYTF; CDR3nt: TGTGCCAGCAGCTTCCGGGACAGTTATGGCTACACCTTC
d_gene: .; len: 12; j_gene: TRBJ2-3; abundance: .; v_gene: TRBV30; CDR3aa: CAWSGRGDTQYF; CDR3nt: TGTGCCTGGAGTGGGAGGGGCGATACGCAGTATTTT
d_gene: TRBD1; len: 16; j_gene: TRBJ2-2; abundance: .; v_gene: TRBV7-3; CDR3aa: CASSSGQGGFPGELFF; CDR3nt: TGTGCCAGCAGCTCCGGACAGGGTGGTTTCCCCGGGGAGCTGTTTTTT
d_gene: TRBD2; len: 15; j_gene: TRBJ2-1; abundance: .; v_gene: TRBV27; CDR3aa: CASSLSSGRYNEQFF; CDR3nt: TGTGCCAGCAGTTTATCGAGCGGGAGATACAATGAGCAGTTCTTC
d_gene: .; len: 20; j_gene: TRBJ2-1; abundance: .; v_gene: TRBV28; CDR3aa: CASSSSRPLGRGGIYNEQFF; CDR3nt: TGTGCCAGCAGTTCATCCCGCCCTTTGGGGCGAGGGGGAATATACAATGAGCAGTTCTTC
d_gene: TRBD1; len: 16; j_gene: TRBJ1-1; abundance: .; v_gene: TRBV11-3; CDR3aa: CASSPGTGQGGTEAFF; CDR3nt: TGTGCCAGCAGCCCGGGGACAGGACAGGGAGGGACTGAAGCTTTCTTT
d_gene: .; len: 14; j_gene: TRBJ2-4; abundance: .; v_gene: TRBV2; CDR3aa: CASSESLAKNIQYF; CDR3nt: TGTGCCAGCAGTGAAAGTTTAGCCAAAAACATTCAGTACTTC
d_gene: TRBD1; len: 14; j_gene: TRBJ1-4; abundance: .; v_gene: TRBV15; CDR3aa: CATSRDRGTEKLFF; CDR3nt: TGTGCCACCAGCAGAGACAGGGGGACTGAAAAACTGTTTTTT
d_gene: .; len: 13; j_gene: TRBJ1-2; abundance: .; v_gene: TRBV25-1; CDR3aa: CASSGKGNYGYTF; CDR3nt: TGTGCCAGCAGTGGCAAAGGGAACTATGGCTACACCTTC
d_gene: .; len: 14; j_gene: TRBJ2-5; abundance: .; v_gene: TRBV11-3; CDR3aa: CASSLGGSQETQYF; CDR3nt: TGTGCCAGCAGCTTAGGGGGCAGTCAAGAGACCCAGTACTTC
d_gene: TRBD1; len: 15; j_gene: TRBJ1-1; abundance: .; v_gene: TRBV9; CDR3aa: CASSVGTAVPAEAFF; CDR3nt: TGTGCCAGCAGCGTTGGGACAGCCGTGCCCGCCGAAGCTTTCTTT
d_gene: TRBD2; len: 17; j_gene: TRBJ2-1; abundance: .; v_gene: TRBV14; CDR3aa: CASSRQRTSGRANEQFF; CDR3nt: TGTGCCAGCAGCCGCCAACGTACTAGCGGGAGGGCCAATGAGCAGTTCTTC
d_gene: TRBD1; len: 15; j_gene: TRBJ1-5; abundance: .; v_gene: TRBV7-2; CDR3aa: CASSGQGGMDQPQHF; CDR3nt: TGTGCCAGCAGCGGACAGGGGGGAATGGATCAGCCCCAGCATTTT
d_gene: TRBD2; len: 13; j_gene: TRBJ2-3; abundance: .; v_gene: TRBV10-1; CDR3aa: CASSARLAGTQYF; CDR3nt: TGCGCCAGCAGTGCCCGGCTAGCGGGGACGCAGTATTTT
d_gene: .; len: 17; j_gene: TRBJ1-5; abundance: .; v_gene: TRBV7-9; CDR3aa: CASSLYQGQFYNQPQHF; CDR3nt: TGTGCCAGTAGCTTATACCAGGGACAATTTTACAATCAGCCCCAGCATTTT
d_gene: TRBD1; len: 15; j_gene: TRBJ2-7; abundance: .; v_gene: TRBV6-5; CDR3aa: CASRDSGTGGYEQYF; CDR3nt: TGTGCCAGCAGAGACTCGGGGACAGGGGGCTACGAGCAGTACTTC
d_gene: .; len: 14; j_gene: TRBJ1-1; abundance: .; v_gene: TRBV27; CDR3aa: CASSFKGGRTEAFF; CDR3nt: TGTGCCAGCAGTTTTAAGGGGGGGAGGACTGAAGCTTTCTTT
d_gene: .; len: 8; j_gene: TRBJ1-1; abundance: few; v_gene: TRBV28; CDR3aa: CASSPILF; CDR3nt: TGTGCCAGCAGTCCGATCCTTTTC
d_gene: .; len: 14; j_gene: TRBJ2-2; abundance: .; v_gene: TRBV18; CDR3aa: CASLPGLRTGELFF; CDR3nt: TGTGCCAGCTTACCGGGACTTCGCACCGGGGAGCTGTTTTTT
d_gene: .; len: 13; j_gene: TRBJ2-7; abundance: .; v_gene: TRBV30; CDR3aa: CAWSRVLVNEQYF; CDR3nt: TGTGCCTGGAGTCGTGTACTAGTGAACGAGCAGTACTTC
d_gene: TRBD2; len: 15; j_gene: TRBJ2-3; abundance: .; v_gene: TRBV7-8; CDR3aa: CASSLLAVILDTQYF; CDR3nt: TGTGCCAGCAGCCTACTAGCGGTTATTTTAGATACGCAGTATTTT
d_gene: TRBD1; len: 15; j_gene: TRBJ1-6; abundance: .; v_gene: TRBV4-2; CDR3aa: CASSQGGTVGSPLHF; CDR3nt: TGTGCCAGCAGCCAAGGGGGGACAGTAGGATCACCCCTCCACTTT
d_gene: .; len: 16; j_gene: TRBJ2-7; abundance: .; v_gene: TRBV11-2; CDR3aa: CASSLVDSPAIYEQYF; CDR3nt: TGTGCCAGCAGCTTAGTAGACTCCCCAGCCATCTACGAGCAGTACTTC
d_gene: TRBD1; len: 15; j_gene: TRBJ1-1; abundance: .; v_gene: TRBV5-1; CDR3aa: CASSLAGQGNTEAFF; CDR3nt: TGCGCCAGCAGCTTGGCTGGACAGGGGAACACTGAAGCTTTCTTT
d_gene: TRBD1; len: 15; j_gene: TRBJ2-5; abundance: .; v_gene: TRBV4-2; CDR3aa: CASSQAHRGQETQYF; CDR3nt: TGTGCCAGCAGCCAAGCACACAGGGGTCAAGAGACCCAGTACTTC
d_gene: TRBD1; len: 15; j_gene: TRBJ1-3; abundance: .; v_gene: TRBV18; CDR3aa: CASSPRGGSGNTIYF; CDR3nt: TGTGCCAGCTCACCACGAGGGGGCTCCGGAAACACCATATATTTT
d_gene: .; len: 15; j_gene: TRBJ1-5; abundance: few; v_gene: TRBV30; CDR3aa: CAWSPGTSGNQPQHF; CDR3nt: TGTGCCTGGAGCCCAGGGACATCGGGAAATCAGCCCCAGCATTTT
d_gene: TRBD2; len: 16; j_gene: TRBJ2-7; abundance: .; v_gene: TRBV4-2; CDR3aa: CASSQITLAVAYEQYF; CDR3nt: TGTGCCAGCAGCCAAATTACACTAGCGGTAGCTTACGAGCAGTACTTC
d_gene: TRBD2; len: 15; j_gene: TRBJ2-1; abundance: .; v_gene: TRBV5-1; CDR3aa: CASRPWGGTYNEQFF; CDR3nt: TGCGCCAGCAGACCCTGGGGGGGAACCTACAATGAGCAGTTCTTC
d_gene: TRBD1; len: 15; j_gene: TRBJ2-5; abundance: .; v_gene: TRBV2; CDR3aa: CASSGNRGKGETQYF; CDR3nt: TGTGCCAGCAGTGGAAACAGGGGCAAAGGGGAGACCCAGTACTTC
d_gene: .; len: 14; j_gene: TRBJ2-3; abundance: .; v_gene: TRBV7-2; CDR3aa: CASSWGRTTDTQYF; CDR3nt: TGTGCCAGCAGCTGGGGCAGAACCACAGATACGCAGTATTTT
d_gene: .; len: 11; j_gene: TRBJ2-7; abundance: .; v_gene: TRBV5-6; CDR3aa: CASSFHYEQYF; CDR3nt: TGTGCCAGCAGCTTCCACTACGAGCAGTACTTC
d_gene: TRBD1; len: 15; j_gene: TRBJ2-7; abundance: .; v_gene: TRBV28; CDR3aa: CASTSPGQGAGEQYF; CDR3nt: TGTGCCAGCACCTCACCGGGACAGGGGGCCGGCGAGCAGTACTTC
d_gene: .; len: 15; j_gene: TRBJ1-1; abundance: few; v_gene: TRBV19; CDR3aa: CASSAPNKGNTEAFF; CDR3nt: TGTGCCAGTAGTGCCCCTAATAAAGGGAACACTGAAGCTTTCTTT
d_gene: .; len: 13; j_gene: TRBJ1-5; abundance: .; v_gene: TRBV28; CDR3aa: CASSLDRDQPQHF; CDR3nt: TGTGCCAGCAGTTTAGACAGAGATCAGCCCCAGCATTTT
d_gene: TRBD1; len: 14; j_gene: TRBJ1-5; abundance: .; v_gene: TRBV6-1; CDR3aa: CASSDAGTGRPQHF; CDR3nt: TGTGCCAGCAGTGATGCTGGGACAGGGAGGCCCCAGCATTTT
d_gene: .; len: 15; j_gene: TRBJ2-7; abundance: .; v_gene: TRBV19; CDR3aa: CASSIVWASTYEQYF; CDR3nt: TGTGCCAGTAGTATTGTTTGGGCGAGTACCTACGAGCAGTACTTC
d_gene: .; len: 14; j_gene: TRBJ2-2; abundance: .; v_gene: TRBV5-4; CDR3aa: CASSSVGGTGELFF; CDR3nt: TGTGCCAGCAGCTCAGTAGGAGGGACCGGGGAGCTGTTTTTT